One and the same sample provided the 17 T cell receptor beta chains below, sequenced in a study of T cell responses to AZD1222 COVID-19 vaccine. This table comes from immunoSEQ multiplex PCR, and its TCRdb copy is limited to in-frame clones, with some not included. The sample consists of under 150,000 clones, approximately 94% of them appearing once. This specimen was peripheral blood, taken on day 0 of AZD1222 vaccination. The receptors shown here come from an adult in good health.

The genes are TRBV7-2 and TRBJ1-5; D is perhaps TRBD1 (6 bases). The V end lost 4 bases, the J end lost 0 bases, and 22 bases lay between the germline ends. Germline assignment: CDR1 SGHTA and CDR2 FQGNSA. The CDR3 runs to 19 residues. CDR3 residues: CASSSRGDTIGYSNQPQHF. CDR3 sequence (DNA): TGTGCCAGCAGCTCGAGGGGGGACACGATTGGCTATAGCAATCAGCCCCAGCATTTT.

The chain recombines TRBV7-2 with TRBJ2-5; no clear D gene. The CDR3 spans 12 residues. The V gene lost 4 bases and the J gene lost 10 bases, with 13 bases spanning the gap. The germline V gene encodes CDR1 SGHTA and CDR2 FQGNSA. The CDR3 DNA is TGTGCCAGCAGCTCCCCGGATGGGCGCCAGTACTTC. The encoded protein is CASSSPDGRQYF.

The chain is built from TRBV6-5 and TRBJ1-2; 7 bases agree with TRBD1. CDR1 and CDR2 from the germline V gene are MNHEY and SVGAGI. Trimming at V came to 1 base and at J to 0 bases, leaving 2 bases not matched to a gene. This CDR3 has 15 residues. CDR3 in amino acids: CASSYLGTANYGYTF. CDR3 nucleotides: TGTGCCAGCAGTTACTTAGGGACAGCTAACTATGGCTACACCTTC.

The V gene is TRBV5-1, the J gene TRBJ1-2, with a tentative D call TRBD1 (6 bases). The V gene lost 4 bases and the J gene lost 1 base, with 20 bases spanning the gap. This CDR3 is built from 17 residues. Per the germline V gene, CDR1 is SGHRS and CDR2 is YFSETQ. The CDR3 is CASSRAPPGQLNYGYTF. CDR3 bases: TGCGCCAGCAGCCGCGCCCCTCCGGGACAACTTAACTATGGCTACACCTTC.

The V gene is TRBV12-5, the J gene TRBJ2-7; 9 positions match TRBD1. The germline CDR1 and CDR2 sequences are LGHNT and FRNRAP. Losses at the gene ends were 1 base for V and 6 bases for J; bases not matched to a gene: 10. The CDR3 length is 16 residues. The CDR3 bases are TGTGCTAGTGGTTTGGGAACCGGGACAGGGTCGGGCGAGCAGTACTTC. As protein: CASGLGTGTGSGEQYF.

This chain uses TRBV12-3 or TRBV12-4 with TRBJ2-2; tentative D call: TRBD2 (6 bases). Trimming stripped 6 bases from V and 7 bases from J, with 9 bases between. The CDR3 is 12 residues long. The CDR3 loop reads CASSWRGGELFF. CDR3 bases: TGTGCCAGCAGCTGGCGGGGCGGGGAGCTGTTTTTT.

This chain uses TRBV25-1 with TRBJ2-2; 7 nucleotides match TRBD2. CDR3 length: 15 residues. J lost 5 bases, V lost 3 bases, and 6 bases had no gene match. Germline assignment: CDR1 MGHDK and CDR2 SYGVNS. The CDR3 DNA is TGTGCCAGCAGTGATGAGGGAGGGCCAACCGGGGAGCTGTTTTTT. This gives the protein CASSDEGGPTGELFF.

V gene TRBV7-2 combines with J gene TRBJ2-7; TRBD1 is a possible D gene (6 bases). Between the trimmed V and J ends, which lost 1 base and 2 bases, there was a span of 12 bases. CDR1 SGHTA and CDR2 FQGNSA come from the germline V gene. This CDR3 region has 15 residues. As DNA, the CDR3 is TGTGCCAGCAGCTTAGGGGGGCCGAAAACCTACGAGCAGTACTTC. It codes for CASSLGGPKTYEQYF.

The chain joins TRBV12-3 or TRBV12-4 to TRBJ1-4; 9 bases line up with TRBD1. V was pared by 6 bases and J by 8 bases, with 4 bases of the junction left unmatched. The CDR3 consists of 13 residues. CDR3 sequence reads: CASRGQGWEKLFF. CDR3 in DNA: TGTGCCAGCAGAGGACAGGGGTGGGAAAAACTGTTTTTT.

V gene TRBV29-1 combines with J gene TRBJ1-2; D gene unclear. CDR3 length equals 13 residues. V lost 4 bases and J 7 bases, leaving 16 bases between the germline ends. The germline V gene encodes CDR1 SQVTM and CDR2 ANQGSEA. The CDR3 region is CSVVSDGPGGYTF. In nucleotides, the CDR3 is TGCAGCGTTGTGTCGGACGGTCCTGGTGGCTACACCTTC.

The V call is TRBV30, the J call TRBJ1-2, with 8 nucleotides matching TRBD1. The V gene's germline CDR1 is GTSNPN and CDR2 SVGIG (reference sequence). The V and J ends lost 3 bases and 4 bases, in that order; junction bases with no gene match: 4. This CDR3 spans 13 amino acids. CDR3 protein: CAWSRQGSYGYTF. For the CDR3, the DNA is TGTGCCTGGAGCAGACAGGGGTCCTATGGCTACACCTTC.

This chain links TRBV18 with TRBJ1-5; D ambiguous. Germline assignment: CDR1 KGHSH and CDR2 LQKENI. V was trimmed by 3 bases and J by 0 bases, leaving 9 bases between them. The CDR3 length is 15 residues. The CDR3 region has the DNA TGTGCCAGCTCACCGGAGGGATATAGCAATCAGCCCCAGCATTTT. Its translation is CASSPEGYSNQPQHF.

The chain links TRBV4-1 to TRBJ2-7; D unclear. Germline assignment: CDR1 MGHRA and CDR2 YSYEKL. Trimming took 2 bases from V and 1 from J, leaving 6 bases between them. The CDR3 is 13 amino acids. The CDR3 DNA sequence: TGCGCCAGCAGCCAACCGCCGTCCTACGAGCAGTACTTC. Translation gives CASSQPPSYEQYF.

The J gene is TRBJ2-7, the V gene TRBV7-9; 9 bases fit TRBD2. CDR1 and CDR2 (germline): SEHNR, FQNEAQ (reference sequence). The CDR3 totals 16 residues. Trimming at V came to 4 bases and at J to 4 bases, leaving 11 bases not matched to a gene. The CDR3 spells CASSSPAGGQTYEQYF. CDR3 in DNA: TGTGCCAGCAGCTCCCCAGCGGGGGGCCAAACTTACGAGCAGTACTTC.

This rearrangement joins TRBV19 to TRBJ2-2; D remains unclear. Germline CDR1 reads LNHDA; CDR2 reads SQIVND (reference sequence). The V and J ends lost 11 bases and 0 bases respectively, with 10 bases between them. The CDR3 totals 13 residues. The CDR3, as DNA: TGTGCCGCGGCCTCCGCGAACACCGGGGAGCTGTTTTTT. It specifies CAAASANTGELFF.

This clone was observed a handful of times. The chain couples TRBV14 to TRBJ2-2; maybe TRBD2 (6 bases). The V gene lost 5 bases and the J gene lost 1 base, with 14 bases spanning the gap. In germline, CDR1 is SGHDN, CDR2 FVKESK. The CDR3 loop spans 16 amino acids. CDR3 region: CASSVHPGGNTGELFF. Here the CDR3 DNA reads TGTGCCAGCAGCGTACATCCCGGGGGGAACACCGGGGAGCTGTTTTTT.

The CDR3: CASIRSGSDEQFF. CDR3 bases: TGTGCCAGTATACGTAGCGGGTCCGATGAGCAGTTCTTC. The V gene is TRBV19, the J gene TRBJ2-1; 7 bases are shared with TRBD2. Germline lookup yields CDR1 LNHDA and CDR2 SQIVND (reference sequence). The CDR3 has 13 amino acids. After removal of 7 bases from V and 8 bases from J, the junction contained 8 bases not matched to a gene.